Presented here are 5 T cell receptor beta chains from one specimen sequenced in a study of OX40 agonist ivuxolimab in advanced cancers. The table came from immunoSEQ multiplex PCR; TCRdb's copy has only in-frame clones and leaves some out. The sample holds more than 70,000 clones, 65% to 90% seen once. Sequenced here: CD4+ or CD8+ T cells sorted from blood, sampled in a trial of the OX40 agonist ivuxolimab. The receptors derive from an adult with an advanced solid tumor such as melanoma, head and neck, liver or kidney cancer.

The chain couples TRBV30 to TRBJ2-3; 11 bases are shared with TRBD2. Losses at the gene ends were 2 bases for V and 12 bases for J; bases not matched to a gene: 13. Germline V gives CDR1 GTSNPN, CDR2 SVGIG (reference sequence). The CDR3 runs to 15 residues. The CDR3 loop is CAWSPTSGSPGSQYF. CDR3 bases: TGTGCCTGGAGTCCAACTAGCGGGAGCCCAGGGTCCCAGTATTTT.

This clone showed up just a few times. This rearrangement joins TRBV4-1 to TRBJ1-1; D possibly corresponds to TRBD1 (5 bases). V lost 0 bases and J lost 4, with 15 bases in between. CDR1 MGHRA and CDR2 YSYEKL come from the germline V gene. This CDR3 is built from 16 residues. CDR3 amino acids: CASSQDRTTRSTEAFF. CDR3 nucleotide sequence: TGCGCCAGCAGCCAAGATCGGACAACGAGGAGCACTGAAGCTTTCTTT.

This clone was observed once. CDR3 in amino acids: CASSVTEDYGYTF. The CDR3 DNA follows: TGTGCCAGCAGTGTAACAGAGGACTATGGCTACACCTTC. The rearrangement links TRBV6-1 to TRBJ1-2; D not certain. The V gene's germline CDR1 is MNHNS and CDR2 SASEGT. Trimming cost V 4 bases and J 3 bases, with 9 bases left between them. The CDR3 covers 13 residues.

The V gene is TRBV5-5, the J gene TRBJ1-1; no clear D. Germline CDR1 is SGHKS and CDR2 is YYEKEE (reference sequence). The CDR3 totals 12 residues. With 1 base removed from V and 0 bases from J, the gap between germline ends came to 1 base. CDR3 DNA sequence: TGTGCCAGCAGCTTGCTGAACACTGAAGCTTTCTTT. Its protein product is CASSLLNTEAFF.

This rearrangement joins TRBV28 to TRBJ2-5; 7 positions agree with TRBD1. The CDR3 covers 13 residues. V trimming: 9 bases; J trimming: 4 bases; junction bases outside the gene matches: 8. CDR1 and CDR2 (germline): MDHEN, SYDVKM. The chain's CDR3 is CASETTGTETQYF. CDR3 in DNA: TGTGCCAGTGAAACGACAGGGACAGAGACCCAGTACTTC.